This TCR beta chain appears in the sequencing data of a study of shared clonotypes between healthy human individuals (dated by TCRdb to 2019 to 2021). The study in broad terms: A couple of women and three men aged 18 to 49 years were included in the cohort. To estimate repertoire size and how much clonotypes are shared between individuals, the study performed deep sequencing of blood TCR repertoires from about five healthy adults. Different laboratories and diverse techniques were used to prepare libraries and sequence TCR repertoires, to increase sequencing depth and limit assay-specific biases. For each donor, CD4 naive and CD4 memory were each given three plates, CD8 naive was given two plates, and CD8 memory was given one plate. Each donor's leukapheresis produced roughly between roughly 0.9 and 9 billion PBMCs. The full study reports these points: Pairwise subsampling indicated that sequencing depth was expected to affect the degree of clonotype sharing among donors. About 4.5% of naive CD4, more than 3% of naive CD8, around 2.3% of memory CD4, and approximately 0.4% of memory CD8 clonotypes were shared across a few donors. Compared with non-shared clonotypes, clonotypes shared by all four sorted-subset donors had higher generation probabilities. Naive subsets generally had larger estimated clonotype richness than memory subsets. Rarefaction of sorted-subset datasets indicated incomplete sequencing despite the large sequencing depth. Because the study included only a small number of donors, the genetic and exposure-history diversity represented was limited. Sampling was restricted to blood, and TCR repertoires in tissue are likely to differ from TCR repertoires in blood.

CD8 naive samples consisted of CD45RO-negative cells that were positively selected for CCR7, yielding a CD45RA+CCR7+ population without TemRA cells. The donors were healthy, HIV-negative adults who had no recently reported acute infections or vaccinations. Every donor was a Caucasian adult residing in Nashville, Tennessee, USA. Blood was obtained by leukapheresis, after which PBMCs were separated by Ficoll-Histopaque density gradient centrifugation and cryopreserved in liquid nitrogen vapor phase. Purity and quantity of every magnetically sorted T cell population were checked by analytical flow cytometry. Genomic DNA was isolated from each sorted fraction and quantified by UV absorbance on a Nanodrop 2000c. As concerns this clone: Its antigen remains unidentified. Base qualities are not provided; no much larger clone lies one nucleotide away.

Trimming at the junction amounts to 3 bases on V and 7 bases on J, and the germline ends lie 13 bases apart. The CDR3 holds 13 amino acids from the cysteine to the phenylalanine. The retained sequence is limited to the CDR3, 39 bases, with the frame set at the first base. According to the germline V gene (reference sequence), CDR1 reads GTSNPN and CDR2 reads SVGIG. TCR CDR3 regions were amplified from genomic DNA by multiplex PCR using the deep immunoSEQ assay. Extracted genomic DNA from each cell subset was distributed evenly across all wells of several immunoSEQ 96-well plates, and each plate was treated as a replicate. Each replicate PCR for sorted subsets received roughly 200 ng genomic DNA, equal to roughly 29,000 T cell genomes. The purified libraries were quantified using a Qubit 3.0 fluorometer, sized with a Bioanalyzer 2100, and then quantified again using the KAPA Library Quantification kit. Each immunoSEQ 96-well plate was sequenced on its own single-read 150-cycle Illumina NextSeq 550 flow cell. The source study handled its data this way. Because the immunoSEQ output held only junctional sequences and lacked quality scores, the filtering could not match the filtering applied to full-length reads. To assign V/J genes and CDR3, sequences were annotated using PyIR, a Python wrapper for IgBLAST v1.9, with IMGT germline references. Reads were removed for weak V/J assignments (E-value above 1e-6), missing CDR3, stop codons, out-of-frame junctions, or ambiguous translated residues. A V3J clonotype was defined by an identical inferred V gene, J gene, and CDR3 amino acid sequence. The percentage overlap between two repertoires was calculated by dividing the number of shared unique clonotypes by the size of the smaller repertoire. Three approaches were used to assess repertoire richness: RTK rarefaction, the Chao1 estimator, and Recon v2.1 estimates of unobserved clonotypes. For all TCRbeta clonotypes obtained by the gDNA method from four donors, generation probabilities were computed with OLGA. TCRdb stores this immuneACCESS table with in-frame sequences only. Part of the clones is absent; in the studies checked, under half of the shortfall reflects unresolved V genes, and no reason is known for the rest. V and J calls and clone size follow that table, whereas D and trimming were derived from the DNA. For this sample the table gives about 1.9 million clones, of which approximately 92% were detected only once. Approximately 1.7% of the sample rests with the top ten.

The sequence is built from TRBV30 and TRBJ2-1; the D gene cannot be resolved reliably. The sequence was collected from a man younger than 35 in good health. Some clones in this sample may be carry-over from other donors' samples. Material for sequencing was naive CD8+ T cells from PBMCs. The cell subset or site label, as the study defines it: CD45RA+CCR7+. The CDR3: CAWSPFPVNEQFF. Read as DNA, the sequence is TGTGCCTGGAGCCCCTTCCCTGTGAATGAGCAGTTCTTC.